The rows below give T cell receptor beta chains drawn from one sample of a study of Ad26.COV2.S vaccination and SARS-CoV-2 variants. Clones were read by immunoSEQ multiplex PCR, and TCRdb kept only the in-frame ones, dropping some. The sample gives about 350,000 clones, about 88% of which show up once; 6.4% is in the top ten. Sequencing used peripheral blood, obtained in a trial of Ad26.COV2.S vaccine versus placebo. The receptors come from a person aged 18 to 59 who received the Ad26.COV2.S COVID-19 vaccine or a placebo. Both conserved end residues are part of each CDR3. The D gene is left open where the match is weak. Clone sizes are given selectively: once, few, many, or a class where the clone is expanded.

v_call	j_call	clone_size	d_call	cdr3_nt	cdr3_aa
TRBV6-1	TRBJ2-7	-	-	TGTGCCAGCAGTGAGGACGGTTACTCCTACGAGCAGTACTTC	CASSEDGYSYEQYF
TRBV5-4	TRBJ2-7	-	-	TGTGCCAGCAGCTTCCCAGGGTTGGGGAGCGAGCAGTACTTC	CASSFPGLGSEQYF
TRBV9	TRBJ2-3	-	TRBD2	TGTGCCAGCAGCCCAATAGCGGGGGGTAGCACACGAGATACGCAGTATTTT	CASSPIAGGSTRDTQYF
TRBV7-9	TRBJ2-7	-	-	TGTGCCAGCAGCTTCCCGACCGGTTACGAGCAGTACTTC	CASSFPTGYEQYF
TRBV7-2	TRBJ2-7	-	-	TGTGCCAGCAGCCCGCTTGGCACATACTACGAGCAGTACTTC	CASSPLGTYYEQYF
TRBV28	TRBJ2-3	-	TRBD1	TGTGCCAGCAGTGTGACAGGGTCGGGAGATACGCAGTATTTT	CASSVTGSGDTQYF
TRBV7-2	TRBJ1-3	-	-	TGTGCCAGCAGTCAGGGCAGGGACTCTGGAAACACCATATATTTT	CASSQGRDSGNTIYF
TRBV9	TRBJ1-2	-	-	TGTGCCAGCAGCCCAGAGGACAGCTATGGCTACACCTTC	CASSPEDSYGYTF
TRBV27	TRBJ1-2	-	-	TGTGCCAGCAGTTTAGCCCTCGGGCGGTACTACACCTTC	CASSLALGRYYTF
TRBV4-3	TRBJ2-1	-	TRBD2	TGCGCCAGCAGCCTGGGGGCTAGCGGGGCCTTCAATGAGCAGTTCTTC	CASSLGASGAFNEQFF
TRBV7-9	TRBJ2-7	-	TRBD1	TGTGCCAGCAGCTTGGGACAGCCCCTACACGAGCAGTACTTC	CASSLGQPLHEQYF
TRBV5-1	TRBJ1-1	few	-	TGCGCCAGCAGCTTGGCTCACGGGGACACTGAAGCTTTCTTT	CASSLAHGDTEAFF
TRBV30	TRBJ2-4	-	-	TGTGCCTGGAGTGTACTAGGGTTTGTTCAGTACTTC	CAWSVLGFVQYF
TRBV20-1	TRBJ2-7	-	-	TGCAGTGCTAGTGGGGCGACAACTCGTATCTACGAGCAGTACTTC	CSASGATTRIYEQYF
TRBV7-8	TRBJ2-7	-	TRBD2	TGTGCCAGCAGCTTAGGCCCAGCGGGGACGGGGGAGCAGTACTTC	CASSLGPAGTGEQYF
TRBV5-1	TRBJ2-3	-	-	TGCGCCAGCAATAAACAGGGAAACACAGATACGCAGTATTTT	CASNKQGNTDTQYF
TRBV10-3	TRBJ2-7	-	-	TGTGCCATCAGTGTATTGGGGCGAGAGCAGTACTTC	CAISVLGREQYF
TRBV9	TRBJ2-6	-	-	TGTGCCAGCAGCATACCGATCGGGGCCAACGTCCTGACTTTC	CASSIPIGANVLTF
TRBV6-1	TRBJ1-2	-	-	TGTGCCAGCAGTGAATTCGTGGGCGGGGGTGGCTACACCTTC	CASSEFVGGGGYTF
TRBV5-8	TRBJ2-3	-	TRBD2	TGTGCCAGCAGCTTGGACGGACTAGCGGGAGGGCCTACAGTGGCAGATACGCAGTATTTT	CASSLDGLAGGPTVADTQYF
TRBV19	TRBJ1-5	-	-	TGTGCCAGTAGTATAGTCGAACAGCCCCAGCATTTT	CASSIVEQPQHF
TRBV5-4	TRBJ2-7	-	-	TGTGCCAGCAGCCCGGCGGAGTCAGGGGATACCTACGAGCAGTACTTC	CASSPAESGDTYEQYF
TRBV29-1	TRBJ1-1	-	TRBD1	TGCAGCGCCGACAGGGGGAACACTGAAGCTTTCTTT	CSADRGNTEAFF
TRBV5-1	TRBJ2-2	-	TRBD2	TGCGCCAGCAGCGGCCCTAGCGGTGTAACCACCGGGGAGCTGTTTTTT	CASSGPSGVTTGELFF
TRBV10-2	TRBJ1-1	-	TRBD1	TGCGCCAGCAGTGAACTCAGGGGGCCTAAAAGCACTGAAGCTTTCTTT	CASSELRGPKSTEAFF
TRBV6-5	TRBJ1-3	-	-	TGTGCCAGCAGTTCAGGGGCTGGAAACACCATATATTTT	CASSSGAGNTIYF
TRBV18	TRBJ1-3	once	TRBD1	TGTGCCAGCAAATTACCAGGGGGCACTGGAAACACCATATATTTT	CASKLPGGTGNTIYF
TRBV19	TRBJ2-7	-	TRBD1	TGTGCCAGTCGACGGGGACAGGGACCTTACGAGCAGTACTTC	CASRRGQGPYEQYF
TRBV6-2/TRBV6-3	TRBJ2-7	-	-	TGTGCCAGCAGTTACTCCCGATTAAACTACGAGCAGTACTTC	CASSYSRLNYEQYF
TRBV10-3	TRBJ2-3	-	TRBD1	TGTGCCATCAGTGCGTCTCAGGGGGCCCACACAGATACGCAGTATTTT	CAISASQGAHTDTQYF
TRBV30	TRBJ2-7	-	-	TGTGCCGGCCGGACAGCGAGCTCCTACGAGCAGTACTTC	CAGRTASSYEQYF
TRBV2	TRBJ2-7	once	-	TGTGCCAGCAATCTTGACGGACAGAACTCCTACGAGCAGTACTTC	CASNLDGQNSYEQYF
TRBV28	TRBJ1-6	-	TRBD1	TGTGCCAGCAGCTATTACAGGGGGAGGGAATCACCCCTCCACTTT	CASSYYRGRESPLHF
TRBV9	TRBJ2-5	-	-	TGTGCCAGCAGCGTAGGGCTGCGGGAGACCCAGTACTTC	CASSVGLRETQYF
TRBV14	TRBJ2-7	few	TRBD1	TGTGCCAGCAGCCAAGACGGGACAGGGCCATACGAGCAGTACTTC	CASSQDGTGPYEQYF
TRBV29-1	TRBJ2-7	-	TRBD2	TGCAGCGGACTAGCGGGAGGGCCACTCGAGCAGTACTTC	CSGLAGGPLEQYF
TRBV19	TRBJ1-2	-	-	TGTGCCAGTAGTATGAACACACCTAACTATGGCTACACCTTC	CASSMNTPNYGYTF
TRBV30	TRBJ2-6	-	-	TGTGCCTGGGACTCGGCTGGGGCCAACGTCCTGACTTTC	CAWDSAGANVLTF
TRBV3-1/TRBV3-2	TRBJ1-1	-	-	TGTGCCAGCAGCCCCAACGGAATGAACACTGAAGCTTTCTTT	CASSPNGMNTEAFF
TRBV7-2	TRBJ1-2	-	-	TGTGCCAGCAGCTTATCCTCGGCAAGGCCTAACTATGGCTACACCTTC	CASSLSSARPNYGYTF
TRBV5-1	TRBJ2-5	-	-	TGCGCCAGCAGCTTGGAGGGGAGTTCAGAAGAGACCCAGTACTTC	CASSLEGSSEETQYF
TRBV9	TRBJ2-1	-	-	TGTGCCAGCAACCCCGAAGTGGGGCTTGGCCATGAGCAGTTCTTC	CASNPEVGLGHEQFF
TRBV5-5	TRBJ1-4	-	-	TGTGCCAGCAGCTACAACCGACCGAATAATGAAAAACTGTTTTTT	CASSYNRPNNEKLFF
TRBV12-3/TRBV12-4	TRBJ2-6	-	-	TGTGCCAGCAGTTTATCCGGGGCCAACGTCCTGACTTTC	CASSLSGANVLTF
TRBV5-6	TRBJ2-7	-	-	TGTGCCAGCAGCTTGAGGTCCGCCTCGTACCTCGCCTACGAGCAGTACTTC	CASSLRSASYLAYEQYF
TRBV4-1	TRBJ2-1	once	TRBD2	TGCGCCAGCAGCCAAGAGACTAGCGGGGATTACAATGAGCAGTTCTTC	CASSQETSGDYNEQFF
TRBV2	TRBJ2-7	-	-	TGTGCCAGCAGTGTTTTACACCCGAGCTCCTACGAGCAGTACTTC	CASSVLHPSSYEQYF
TRBV29-1	TRBJ2-6	once	TRBD1	TGCAGCGTTGTAGGGGACAGGGTTTCTGGGGCCAACGTCCTGACTTTC	CSVVGDRVSGANVLTF
TRBV5-6	TRBJ1-2	few	TRBD1	TGTGCCAGCAGCTGGTACACCGGACAGGGGGCCCTCTATGGCTACACCTTC	CASSWYTGQGALYGYTF
TRBV6-5	TRBJ1-1	few	TRBD1	TGTGCCAGCAGTTACTTGGACAGGGTCAACACTGAAGCTTTCTTT	CASSYLDRVNTEAFF
TRBV18	TRBJ1-1	few	-	TGTGCCAGCTCAAACACGAGGAACACTGAAGCTTTCTTT	CASSNTRNTEAFF
TRBV11-2	TRBJ1-2	once	-	TGTGCCAGCAGCTTAGATCAACGGGGGTGGTATGGCTACACCTTC	CASSLDQRGWYGYTF